These T cell receptor beta chains were read from a single sample in a study of blood T cell repertoires in COVID-19. Sequenced by immunoSEQ multiplex PCR; TCRdb stores in-frame clones only, minus some. Here the sample spans some 200,000 clones, around 88% being singletons. The sequenced sample consisted of peripheral blood. Receptors were obtained from a man younger than 35 with active or convalescent COVID-19. Each CDR3 is given with its conserved first and last residue. D genes are given only for firm matches. Clone size is shown for a subset of rows, as once, few, many or a class of expanded clone.

V gene: TRBV28
clone size: .
J gene: TRBJ1-5
D gene: TRBD1
CDR3 protein: CASTIYRGSNQPQHF
CDR3 DNA: TGTGCCAGCACAATTTACAGGGGAAGCAATCAGCCCCAGCATTTT

V gene: TRBV2
clone size: .
J gene: TRBJ2-1
D gene: .
CDR3 protein: CASTGGAGVRYNEQFF
CDR3 DNA: TGTGCCAGCACTGGGGGGGCGGGAGTGCGGTACAATGAGCAGTTCTTC

V gene: TRBV27
clone size: .
J gene: TRBJ1-1
D gene: .
CDR3 protein: CASSLLGGSNTEAFF
CDR3 DNA: TGTGCCAGCAGTTTACTTGGGGGGTCGAACACTGAAGCTTTCTTT

V gene: TRBV7-2
clone size: once
J gene: TRBJ2-3
D gene: TRBD2
CDR3 protein: CASSLASGLAADTQYF
CDR3 DNA: TGTGCCAGCAGCTTAGCATCGGGACTAGCGGCAGATACGCAGTATTTT

V gene: TRBV29-1
clone size: .
J gene: TRBJ1-3
D gene: .
CDR3 protein: CSVQGRGSGNTIYF
CDR3 DNA: TGCAGCGTACAAGGAAGGGGCTCTGGAAACACCATATATTTT

V gene: TRBV10-1
clone size: .
J gene: TRBJ2-3
D gene: TRBD1
CDR3 protein: CASSGFGTGSTDTQYF
CDR3 DNA: TGCGCCAGCAGTGGTTTTGGGACAGGGAGCACAGATACGCAGTATTTT

V gene: TRBV30
clone size: .
J gene: TRBJ1-5
D gene: .
CDR3 protein: CAWSDRDNQPQHF
CDR3 DNA: TGTGCCTGGTCAGACAGAGACAATCAGCCCCAGCATTTT

V gene: TRBV9
clone size: .
J gene: TRBJ2-1
D gene: .
CDR3 protein: CASSVGQGLGPGEQFF
CDR3 DNA: TGTGCCAGCAGCGTAGGCCAGGGGTTAGGCCCAGGGGAGCAGTTCTTC

V gene: TRBV10-2
clone size: once
J gene: TRBJ2-3
D gene: TRBD2
CDR3 protein: CASSVSGRGSTDTQYF
CDR3 DNA: TGCGCCAGCAGTGTAAGCGGGAGGGGGAGCACAGATACGCAGTATTTT

V gene: TRBV30
clone size: few
J gene: TRBJ2-7
D gene: TRBD1
CDR3 protein: CAWGTGTAYYEQYF
CDR3 DNA: TGTGCCTGGGGAACCGGGACAGCATATTACGAGCAGTACTTC

V gene: TRBV6-5
clone size: .
J gene: TRBJ2-7
D gene: TRBD1
CDR3 protein: CASRLDGTARYEQYF
CDR3 DNA: TGTGCCAGCAGGTTGGACGGGACAGCCCGCTACGAGCAGTACTTC